Listed below are T cell receptor beta chains from one sample, sequenced in a study of blood T cell repertoires in COVID-19. Clones were sequenced by immunoSEQ multiplex PCR, and TCRdb holds only the in-frame ones, with some missing. This table has a few hundred thousand clones, roughly 89% appearing once. Sequencing used PBMCs or T cells enriched from blood (not recorded which). These receptors all come from a man aged 18 to 30 with acute COVID-19. Both conserved end residues are part of each CDR3. The order of the fields is clone size, J gene, V gene, CDR3 protein. The size of a clone is reported for some rows only, either as once, few or many, or as a class for expanded clones.

NA	TRBJ2-1	TRBV28	CASSLPGGNNEQFF
NA	TRBJ2-1	TRBV24-1	CATSGATSGRYEQFF
NA	TRBJ1-6	TRBV19	CASSIGRDSPLHF
NA	TRBJ2-1	TRBV7-9	CASSRLAGPYNEQFF
NA	TRBJ2-7	TRBV4-1	CASSQDPGNEQYF
NA	TRBJ2-1	TRBV5-1	CASSILAGGYNEQFF
once	TRBJ2-4	TRBV28	CASNTGDLNIQYF
NA	TRBJ1-3	TRBV28	CASSFGGGINTIYF
NA	TRBJ2-7	TRBV6-5	CASSYSIGGAEQYF
NA	TRBJ1-1	TRBV6-5	CASSLRGIAEAFF
NA	TRBJ2-1	TRBV4-3	CASSHLTSGRIEQFF
NA	TRBJ1-5	TRBV30	CAWTPDRGNQPQHF
NA	TRBJ1-2	TRBV28	CASRKEGEVDGYTF
NA	TRBJ1-2	TRBV27	CASFPRDRGVPVYGYTF
NA	TRBJ2-5	TRBV9	CASSVGTGSAETQYF
once	TRBJ2-5	TRBV28	CASSSRDSYQETQYF
NA	TRBJ1-3	TRBV30	CAWSVPGTGSGNTIYF
NA	TRBJ2-5	TRBV25-1	CASSELQGGTQYF
NA	TRBJ1-2	TRBV19	CATQTAKIANYGYTF
NA	TRBJ2-7	TRBV29-1	CSVRQSYEQYF
few	TRBJ2-1	TRBV24-1	CATSDLSGKYNEQFF
NA	TRBJ2-7	TRBV7-9	CASSLEVMLAGEFTNEQYF
NA	TRBJ2-1	TRBV24-1	CATSDAIQGSYNEQFF
NA	TRBJ2-7	TRBV7-9	CASSSTRTSGIRSGEQYF
once	TRBJ2-1	TRBV25-1	CASSHGIPGGPDEQFF
NA	TRBJ1-4	TRBV6-1	CASSDTDRASDEKLFF
NA	TRBJ2-1	TRBV10-3	CAIGGVSKGNEQFF
NA	TRBJ2-2	TRBV12-2	CASRPQGQGTGELFF
once	TRBJ1-3	TRBV27	CASSEAGWTSGNTIYF
NA	TRBJ1-4	TRBV10-3	CASGTGDNEKLFF
NA	TRBJ1-5	TRBV25-1	CASSESRINQPQHF
NA	TRBJ2-7	TRBV9	CASSVDEGRTYEQYF
NA	TRBJ2-2	TRBV23-1	CASSQRTGGDTGELFF
NA	TRBJ1-2	TRBV7-9	CASSVMDNAPGYTF
NA	TRBJ1-5	TRBV19	CASSIASSSPQHF
few	TRBJ2-1	TRBV6-5	CASSFSALDEQFF
once	TRBJ1-5	TRBV5-4	CASSFNAVQPQHF
NA	TRBJ2-1	TRBV30	CAWSVQGGIVLFF
NA	TRBJ2-6	TRBV27	CASSSGTGANVLTF
NA	TRBJ2-3	TRBV27	CASSPGTSGRATQYF
NA	TRBJ2-1	TRBV7-2	CASSSALAGGAYNEQFF
once	TRBJ1-2	TRBV28	CASSQFYGYTF
few	TRBJ1-1	TRBV28	CASVKTGFLLIPEAFF
few	TRBJ2-1	TRBV27	CASSLLAGAYNEQFF
NA	TRBJ1-1	TRBV25-1	CASSTPGQGNTEAFF
NA	TRBJ2-5	TRBV27	CASSLSLGEETQYF
NA	TRBJ2-3	TRBV27	CASSFSSGSSTDTQYF
NA	TRBJ1-4	TRBV28	CASSRDRGPEKLFF